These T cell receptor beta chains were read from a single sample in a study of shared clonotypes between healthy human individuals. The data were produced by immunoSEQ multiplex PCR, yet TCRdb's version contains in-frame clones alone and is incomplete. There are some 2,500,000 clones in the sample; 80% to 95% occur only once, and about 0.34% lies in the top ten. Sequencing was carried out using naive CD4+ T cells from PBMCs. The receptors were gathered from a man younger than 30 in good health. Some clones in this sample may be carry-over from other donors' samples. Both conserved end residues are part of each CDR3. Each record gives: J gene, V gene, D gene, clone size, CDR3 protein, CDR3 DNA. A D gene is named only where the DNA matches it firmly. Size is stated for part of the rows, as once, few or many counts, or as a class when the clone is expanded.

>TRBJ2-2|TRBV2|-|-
CASISGQGRGTGELFF
TGTGCCAGCATATCGGGCCAGGGAAGGGGTACCGGGGAGCTGTTTTTT
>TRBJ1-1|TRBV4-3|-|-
CASSLRWDTEAFF
TGCGCCAGCAGCCTCAGGTGGGACACTGAAGCTTTCTTT
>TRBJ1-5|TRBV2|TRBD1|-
CASNHDRERPPQHF
TGTGCCAGCAACCACGACAGGGAAAGGCCGCCCCAGCATTTT
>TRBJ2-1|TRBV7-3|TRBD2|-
CASSLGLVGNEQFF
TGTGCCAGCAGCTTGGGACTAGTTGGGAATGAGCAGTTCTTC
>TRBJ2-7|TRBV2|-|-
CASIQTSVEQYF
TGTGCCAGCATTCAAACGTCGGTCGAGCAGTACTTC
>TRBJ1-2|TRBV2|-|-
CASNRELLDYGYTF
TGTGCCAGCAACAGGGAGTTGCTCGACTATGGCTACACCTTC
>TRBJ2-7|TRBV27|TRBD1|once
CASSNRGTYEQYF
TGTGCCAGCAGTAACAGGGGGACCTACGAGCAGTACTTC
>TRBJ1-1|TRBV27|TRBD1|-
CASSLLSRGSGTEAFF
TGTGCCAGCAGTTTATTGAGCAGGGGGTCCGGAACTGAAGCTTTCTTT
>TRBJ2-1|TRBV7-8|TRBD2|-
CASSRTSGSSYNEQFF
TGTGCCAGCAGCCGGACTAGCGGGAGCTCCTACAATGAGCAGTTCTTC
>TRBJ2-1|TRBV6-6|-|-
CASKVAGAGDNEQFF
TGTGCCAGCAAGGTTGCAGGGGCGGGTGACAATGAGCAGTTCTTC
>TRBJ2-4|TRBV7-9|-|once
CASSRTGAEGVQYF
TGTGCCAGCAGCAGGACCGGGGCCGAAGGGGTTCAGTACTTC